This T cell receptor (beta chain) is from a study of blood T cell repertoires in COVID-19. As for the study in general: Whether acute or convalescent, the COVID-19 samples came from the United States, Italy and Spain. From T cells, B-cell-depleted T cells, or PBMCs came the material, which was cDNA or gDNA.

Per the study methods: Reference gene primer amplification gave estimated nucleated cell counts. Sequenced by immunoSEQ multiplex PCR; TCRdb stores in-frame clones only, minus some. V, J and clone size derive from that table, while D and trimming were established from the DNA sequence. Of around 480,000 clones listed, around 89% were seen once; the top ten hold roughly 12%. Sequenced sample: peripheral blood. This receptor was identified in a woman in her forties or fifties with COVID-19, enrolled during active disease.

The CDR3 coding sequence is TGTGCCAGCTCGCAAGGGGGTGGCTACACCTTC. As protein: CASSQGGGYTF. This chain joins TRBV6-5 and TRBJ1-2; the D gene is possibly TRBD1 (6 bases). Trimming pared 8 bases from V and 7 bases from J, leaving 11 bases between. Germline V lookup: CDR1 MNHEY, CDR2 SVGAGI. The length of the CDR3 is 11 residues.